These 13 T cell receptor beta chains originate from one sample sequenced in a study of technical replicates of blood from a few donors. TCRdb's table, derived via immunoSEQ multiplex PCR, lists solely in-frame clones and lacks some. The table includes tens of thousands of clones, 95% to 98% detected once. Sequenced sample: T cells isolated from PBMCs. The receptors were gathered from a human donor in good health.

The chain recombines TRBV28 with TRBJ1-3; the D is unclear. This CDR3 has 16 amino acids. V lost 4 bases and J 0 bases, leaving 13 bases between the germline ends. Germline CDR1 and CDR2: MDHEN and SYDVKM. The CDR3 DNA reads as TGTGCCAGCAGTTCTCCTTTCAAGAGCTCTGGAAACACCATATATTTT. It specifies CASSSPFKSSGNTIYF.

This sequence joins TRBV29-1 and TRBJ2-3; 10 bases are shared with TRBD2. The V gene end was trimmed by 2 bases and the J gene end by 2 bases; junction bases not matched to a gene: 7. This CDR3 has 16 amino acids. CDR1 is SQVTM, CDR2 ANQGSEA, per germline. The DNA for the CDR3 is TGCAGCGTTGAATTGAGGCTAGCGGGAGCCACAGATACGCAGTATTTT. Translating it yields CSVELRLAGATDTQYF.

The chain recombines TRBV2 with TRBJ2-7; D perhaps matches TRBD1 (6 bases). The CDR3 totals 13 residues. Germline V gives CDR1 SNHLY, CDR2 FYNNEI. Trimming cost V 6 bases and J 6 bases, with 15 bases left between them. The CDR3 sequence: CASSQDSQGEQYF. Here the CDR3 DNA reads TGTGCCAGCAGCCAGGACAGCCAAGGCGAGCAGTACTTC.

The V and J genes are TRBV4-1 and TRBJ2-1; 7 bases fit TRBD2. CDR1 is MGHRA and CDR2 is YSYEKL in the germline V gene. The CDR3 is 16 amino acids. V gave up 3 bases and J gave up 8 bases; unmatched junction bases: 13. The CDR3 sequence is CASSHGPSWGRDEQFF. Written as DNA, the CDR3 is TGCGCCAGCAGCCACGGCCCTTCGTGGGGGAGGGATGAGCAGTTCTTC.

The V gene is TRBV19, the J gene TRBJ1-6; 8 positions agree with TRBD1. In germline, CDR1 is LNHDA, CDR2 SQIVND (reference sequence). This CDR3 spans 14 amino acids. V trimming: 8 bases; J trimming: 10 bases; junction bases outside the gene matches: 10. In DNA form, the CDR3 reads TGTGCCAGTGGACAGGACAGGGCGGGATCACCCCTCCACTTT. Amino acids: CASGQDRAGSPLHF.

This chain connects TRBV5-1 to TRBJ1-6; 8 nucleotides match TRBD1. There are 16 residues in the CDR3. V was pared by 7 bases and J by 5 bases, with 11 bases of the junction left unmatched. The germline V gene has CDR1 SGHRS and CDR2 YFSETQ. The CDR3 reads CASSGRTGQDNSPLHF. In DNA form, the CDR3 reads TGCGCCAGCTCTGGGAGGACGGGACAGGATAATTCACCCCTCCACTTT. The entire variable domain, with the rest obtained from reference TRBV5-1 and TRBJ1-6, is as follows: KAGVTQTPRYLIKTRGQQVTLSCSPISGHRSVSWYQQTPGQGLQFLFEYFSETQRNKGNFPGRFSGRQFSNSRSEMNVSTLELGDSALYLCASSGRTGQDNSPLHFGNGTRLTVT.

This clone was seen just once. The chain has TRBV5-4 and TRBJ1-5, with TRBD1 matching 9 bases. V lost 4 bases, J lost 4 bases, and 12 bases stayed unmatched. Looked up from germline, CDR1 is SGHNT and CDR2 is YYREEE (reference sequence). CDR3 length equals 17 residues. This chain's CDR3 is CASSPPRDRVGNQPQHF. For the CDR3, the DNA is TGTGCCAGCAGCCCGCCCCGGGACAGGGTGGGGAATCAGCCCCAGCATTTT. Looking up the rest from reference TRBV5-4 and TRBJ1-5 gives the full variable domain: ETGVTQSPTHLIKTRGQQVTLRCSSQSGHNTVSWYQQALGQGPQFIFQYYREEENGRGNFPPRFSGLQFPNYSSELNVNALELDDSALYLCASSPPRDRVGNQPQHFGDGTRLSIL.

This chain connects TRBV6-5 to TRBJ1-3, with D possibly being TRBD1 (5 bases). The CDR3 is 14 residues long. Trimming took 2 bases from V and 2 from J, leaving 7 bases between them. Germline V CDR1 and CDR2: MNHEY, SVGAGI. CDR3 sequence (DNA): TGTGCCAGCAGTTACCGGGGGACTGGAAACACCATATATTTT. Translated, it gives CASSYRGTGNTIYF.

The chain carries TRBV19 and TRBJ2-5; possibly TRBD2 for D (6 bases). The CDR3 runs 13 residues. The V end lost 10 bases, the J end lost 3 bases, and 15 bases lay between the germline ends. CDR1 is LNHDA, CDR2 SQIVND, per germline (reference sequence). The CDR3 spells CATKGGNEETQYF. DNA of the CDR3: TGTGCCACCAAAGGAGGGAATGAAGAGACCCAGTACTTC. Complete variable domain (other parts from reference TRBV19 and TRBJ2-5): DGGITQSPKYLFRKEGQNVTLSCEQNLNHDAMYWYRQDPGQGLRLIYYSQIVNDFQKGDIAEGYSVSREKKESFPLTVTSAQKNPTAFYLCATKGGNEETQYFGPGTRLLVL.

The chain couples TRBV5-1 to TRBJ1-1, with D possibly matching TRBD1 (6 bases). V was clipped by 5 bases and J by 0 bases, with 11 bases between them. Germline CDR1 and CDR2: SGHRS and YFSETQ. This CDR3 comprises 14 residues. The CDR3 here is CASSRGDMNTEAFF. DNA for the CDR3: TGCGCCAGCAGTCGAGGGGACATGAACACTGAAGCTTTCTTT.

The chain is built from TRBV9 and TRBJ1-3, with D unresolved. V was cut by 0 bases and J by 0 bases, with 7 bases left in between. The V gene's germline CDR1 is SGDLS and CDR2 YYNGEE. The CDR3 is 15 residues long. The CDR3 reads CASSVGADSGNTIYF. In DNA, the CDR3 is TGTGCCAGCAGCGTAGGGGCAGACTCTGGAAACACCATATATTTT.

The genes are TRBV7-9 and TRBJ1-1, with 7 bases lining up with TRBD1. The germline V gene has CDR1 SEHNR and CDR2 FQNEAQ (reference sequence). CDR3 length: 13 residues. Trimming removed 5 bases from V and 4 bases from J; junction bases left unmatched: 4. The CDR3 nucleotides are TGTGCCAGCAGCCGGGACAGCGGCACTGAAGCTTTCTTT. Translated: CASSRDSGTEAFF.

This chain uses TRBV5-1 with TRBJ2-1; D remains unclear. V was cut by 4 bases and J by 2 bases, with 13 bases left in between. CDR3 length: 15 amino acids. The germline V gene has CDR1 SGHRS and CDR2 YFSETQ. The CDR3 loop is CASSLRGPPYNEQFF. The DNA of the CDR3 is TGCGCCAGCAGCCTCCGAGGCCCACCCTACAATGAGCAGTTCTTC.